Below, one TCR beta chain is given with its context. Its antigen is still unknown. The sample is drawn from a study of early T cells in non-severe SARS-CoV-2 infection. Overall study context: The chains were unpaired, and the sequenced material was bulk RNA from unsorted whole blood. Points from the study as a whole: Lookups in VDJdb leaned toward anti-spike CD8 responses and missed private and CD4 specificities.

Individual cDNA molecules carried attached unique molecular identifiers. TCRdb processed the 5' RACE reads anew with MiXCR; each CDR3 protein has one entry. The data show about 47,000 distinct CDR3 sequences, with around a tenth seen just once and approximately 5.7% held by the top ten. The starting material was whole blood, obtained at baseline. This sequence originates from an adult who was a healthcare worker with PCR-confirmed SARS-CoV-2 infection or an uninfected control (not recorded which).

CDR3 sequence reads: CASSLAPPESYGYTF. In DNA, the CDR3 is TGTGCCAGCAGCTTAGCTCCCCCGGAATCTTATGGCTACACCTTC. J is TRBJ1-2 and V is TRBV7-9; D gene ambiguous. The CDR3 has 15 amino acids. Germline CDR1 is SEHNR and CDR2 is FQNEAQ (reference sequence). V lost 0 bases and J lost 5, with 13 bases in between.